Presented here are 10 T cell receptor beta chains from one specimen sequenced in a study of T cells after yellow fever vaccination. TCRdb redid the calling of the 5' RACE reads with MiXCR, one entry per CDR3 protein. The sample has 60,000 or so distinct CDR3 sequences; approximately 6.9% are singletons. The starting material was CD8+ T cells sorted from PBMCs, obtained on the day of the first yellow fever vaccination. These receptors came from a man in his late teens or twenties who received the YFV17D yellow fever vaccine.

Here the CDR3 DNA reads TGCAGTGCTCCCACGGCGGGACTAGCGGGGGGCTACACCGGGGAGCTGTTTTTT. Its protein is CSAPTAGLAGGYTGELFF. The J gene is TRBJ2-2, the V gene TRBV20-1, with 15 nucleotides matching TRBD2. Germline values: CDR1 DFQATT, CDR2 SNEGSKA (reference sequence). This CDR3 contains 18 residues. The V segment lost 5 bases and the J segment 3 bases; nucleotides outside the gene matches: 10.

This clonotype was seen more than once but under ten times. The chain is built from TRBV9 and TRBJ1-1, with D possibly TRBD1 on 6 matching bases. The length of the CDR3 is 15 residues. V dropped 0 bases and J dropped 6 bases, with 15 bases sitting between them. Germline V gene lookup returns CDR1 SGDLS and CDR2 YYNGEE. CDR3 region: CASSVAWGRGAEAFF. CDR3 bases: TGTGCCAGCAGCGTAGCCTGGGGGCGAGGCGCTGAAGCTTTCTTT.

This clonotype came up many times. CDR3 nucleotide sequence: TGTGCCAGTAGCCCCGCCTGGAATGAGCAGTTCTTC. It specifies CASSPAWNEQFF. The chain joins TRBV19 to TRBJ2-1; D gene ambiguous. The CDR3 consists of 12 residues. Trimming cost V 6 bases and J 7 bases, with 10 bases left between them. Germline CDR1 and CDR2: LNHDA and SQIVND (reference sequence).

The chain couples TRBV4-2 to TRBJ2-3; D not certain. Trimming cost V 0 bases and J 3 bases, with 7 bases left between them. The CDR3 totals 14 residues. Per germline, CDR1 LGHNA and CDR2 YNFKEQ. In DNA, the CDR3 is TGTGCCAGCAGCCAAGAGGGATTGACAGATACGCAGTATTTT. Protein sequence: CASSQEGLTDTQYF.

The chain carries TRBV7-7 and TRBJ1-4; perhaps TRBD1 as D (5 bases). Germline V CDR1 and CDR2: SSHAT, FNYEAQ (reference sequence). Trimming stripped 1 base from V and 5 bases from J, with 8 bases between. The CDR3 is 14 residues long. CDR3 protein: CASSLVGENEKLFF. DNA of the CDR3: TGTGCCAGCAGCTTAGTAGGGGAAAATGAAAAACTGTTTTTT.

This clonotype was seen only a few times. This rearrangement joins TRBV19 to TRBJ2-1; no reliable D call. Trimming shortened V by 2 bases and J by 7 bases, and 6 bases separated the two germline ends. Germline CDR1 and CDR2: LNHDA and SQIVND (reference sequence). This CDR3 contains 12 residues. CDR3 nucleotide sequence: TGTGCCAGTAGTATATTTAGGAATGAGCAGTTCTTC. Translation: CASSIFRNEQFF.

CDR3 nucleotide sequence: TGTGCCATCAGCGATCTGATACACCCAACCTCGAACACCGGGGAGCTGTTTTTT. This sequence encodes CAISDLIHPTSNTGELFF. This chain uses TRBV2 with TRBJ2-2; no firm D call. CDR3 length: 18 amino acids. Per the germline V gene, CDR1 is SNHLY and CDR2 is FYNNEI. The V end was cut by 10 bases, the J end by 0 bases, with 24 bases between.

The J gene is TRBJ1-5, the V gene TRBV6-5; possible D gene TRBD1, 6 bases. Germline V CDR1 and CDR2: MNHEY, SVGAGI. With 2 bases removed from V and 0 bases from J, the gap between germline ends came to 11 bases. The CDR3 covers 16 residues. CDR3 sequence: CASSYGTPYSNQPQHF. The CDR3, as DNA: TGTGCCAGCAGTTACGGGACACCCTATAGCAATCAGCCCCAGCATTTT.

The chain employs TRBV7-8 and TRBJ1-4; 9 bases fit TRBD1. The CDR3 length is 16 residues. J gave up 1 base and V 6 bases, and 6 bases lay outside the gene matches. In germline, CDR1 is SGHVS, CDR2 FQNEAQ. The CDR3 coding sequence is TGTGCCAGCAGTACAGGGGGCCCTTTAACTAATGAAAAACTGTTTTTT. Its translation: CASSTGGPLTNEKLFF.

The sample holds many counts of this clonotype. The rearrangement links TRBV5-4 to TRBJ2-7; D is possibly TRBD2 (6 bases). V lost 4 bases and J 4 bases, leaving 15 bases between the germline ends. CDR3 length: 14 amino acids. Germline loops: CDR1 SGHNT, CDR2 YYREEE (reference sequence). CDR3 in amino acids: CASSLERADYEQYF. The DNA of the CDR3 is TGTGCCAGCAGCCTAGAGCGGGCCGATTACGAGCAGTACTTC. The full variable domain, in which reference TRBV5-4 and TRBJ2-7 provide the parts outside the CDR3, is ETGVTQSPTHLIKTRGQQVTLRCSSQSGHNTVSWYQQALGQGPQFIFQYYREEENGRGNFPPRFSGLQFPNYSSELNVNALELDDSALYLCASSLERADYEQYFGPGTRLTVT.